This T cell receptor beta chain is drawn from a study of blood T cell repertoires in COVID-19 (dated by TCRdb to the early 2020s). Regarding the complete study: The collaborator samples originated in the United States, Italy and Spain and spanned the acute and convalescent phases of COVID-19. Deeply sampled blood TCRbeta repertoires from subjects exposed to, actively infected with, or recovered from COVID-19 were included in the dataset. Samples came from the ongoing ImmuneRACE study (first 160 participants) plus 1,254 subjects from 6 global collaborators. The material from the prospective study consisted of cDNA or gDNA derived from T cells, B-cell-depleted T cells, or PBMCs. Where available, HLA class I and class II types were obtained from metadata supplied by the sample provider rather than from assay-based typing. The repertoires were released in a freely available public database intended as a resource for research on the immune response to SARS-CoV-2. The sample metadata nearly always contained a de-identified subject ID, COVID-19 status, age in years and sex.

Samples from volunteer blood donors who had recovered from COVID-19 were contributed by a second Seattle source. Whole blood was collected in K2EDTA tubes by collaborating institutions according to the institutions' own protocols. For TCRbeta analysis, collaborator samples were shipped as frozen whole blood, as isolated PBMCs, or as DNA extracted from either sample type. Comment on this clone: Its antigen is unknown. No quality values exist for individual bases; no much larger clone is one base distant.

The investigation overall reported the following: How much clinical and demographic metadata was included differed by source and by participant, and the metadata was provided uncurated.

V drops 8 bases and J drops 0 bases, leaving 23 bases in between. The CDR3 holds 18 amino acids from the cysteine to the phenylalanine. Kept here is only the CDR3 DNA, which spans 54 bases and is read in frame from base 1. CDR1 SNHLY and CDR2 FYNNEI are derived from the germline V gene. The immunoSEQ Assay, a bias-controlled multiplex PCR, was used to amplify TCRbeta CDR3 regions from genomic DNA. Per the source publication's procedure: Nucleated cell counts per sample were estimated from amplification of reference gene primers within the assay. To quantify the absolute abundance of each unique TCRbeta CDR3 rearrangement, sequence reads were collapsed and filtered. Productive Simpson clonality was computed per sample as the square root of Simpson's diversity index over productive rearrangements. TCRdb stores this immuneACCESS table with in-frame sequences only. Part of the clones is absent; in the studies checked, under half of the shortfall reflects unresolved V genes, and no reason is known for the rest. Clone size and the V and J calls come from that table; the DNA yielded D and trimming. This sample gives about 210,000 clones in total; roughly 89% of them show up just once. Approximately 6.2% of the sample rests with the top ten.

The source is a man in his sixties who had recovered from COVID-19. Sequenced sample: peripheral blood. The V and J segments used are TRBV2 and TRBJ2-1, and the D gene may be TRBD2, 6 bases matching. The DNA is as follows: TGTGCCAGCCGCCCTCCCCCCGGGAGAGACATCTCCTACAATGAGCAGTTCTTC. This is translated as CASRPPPGRDISYNEQFF.